These 20 T cell receptor beta chains originate from one sample sequenced in a study of CD8 T cells in ankylosing spondylitis (TCRdb year 2017). The method behind the library was 5' RACE. The sample was run on an Illumina MiSeq. TCRdb handled the public reads itself, with Q25 trimming in fastp and clone calling in MiXCR, and kept productive beta chains. Rows with a matching CDR3 protein are joined into one entry that keeps the most common DNA and genes. Here the sample has roughly 38,000 distinct CDR3 sequences; 16% occur a single time. 45% of the sample is held by the ten biggest clonotypes. Sequencing was carried out using blood. These receptors were taken from a male donor with ankylosing spondylitis or in good health (not recorded which).

This clonotype was recorded a few times. Here the CDR3 DNA reads TGCGCCAGCAGCGCCGGGGGGGCCCAAGAGACCCAGTACTTC. It encodes CASSAGGAQETQYF. The V gene is TRBV5-1, the J gene TRBJ2-5; 8 bases line up with TRBD2. V lost 4 bases and J lost 1; bases outside the gene matches: 3. Germline CDR1 and CDR2: SGHRS and YFSETQ. This CDR3 has 14 amino acids.

This clonotype has more than one count but fewer than ten. The J gene is TRBJ2-3, the V gene TRBV20-1, with a weak D call TRBD2 (6 bases). The length of the CDR3 is 12 residues. From germline, CDR1 is DFQATT and CDR2 SNEGSKA (reference sequence). V lost 6 bases and J 6 bases, leaving 13 bases between the germline ends. CDR3: CSAVGGTDTQYF. CDR3 in DNA: TGCAGTGCAGTAGGAGGGACGGATACGCAGTATTTT.

The chain combines TRBV12-3 or TRBV12-4 with TRBJ2-1; TRBD1 aligns across 7 bases. The CDR3 runs to 15 residues. The J segment lost 7 bases and the V segment lost 1 base, leaving 7 bases of the junction unmatched. The CDR3 is CASSLGQGFGNEQFF. CDR3 coding DNA: TGTGCCAGCAGTTTAGGACAGGGTTTCGGAAATGAGCAGTTCTTC.

This clonotype showed up just a few times. The chain couples TRBV29-1 to TRBJ2-2; D uncertain. Germline CDR1 reads SQVTM; CDR2 reads ANQGSEA. V was pared by 7 bases and J by 5 bases, with 11 bases between. CDR3 length: 12 amino acids. Here the CDR3 DNA reads TGCAGCGCCCGGGTAGTGACCGGGGAGCTGTTTTTT. The encoded protein is CSARVVTGELFF.

This clonotype was recorded at least ten times. The chain combines TRBV5-1 with TRBJ2-1; possibly TRBD1 for D (5 bases). This CDR3 has 15 residues. V lost 2 bases to trimming and J lost 5 bases, with 14 bases between them. From germline, CDR1 is SGHRS and CDR2 YFSETQ. CDR3 sequence reads: CASSFSGAGHNEQFF. The CDR3 region has the DNA TGCGCCAGCAGCTTTTCTGGGGCAGGCCACAATGAGCAGTTCTTC.

This chain links TRBV7-2 with TRBJ2-5, with TRBD1 matching 8 bases. CDR3 length equals 15 residues. V dropped 5 bases and J dropped 5; count of bases not matched to a gene: 10. Per the germline V gene, CDR1 is SGHTA and CDR2 is FQGNSA. This CDR3 is CASSDTQGAIETQYF. DNA for the CDR3: TGTGCCAGCAGCGATACTCAGGGGGCGATCGAGACCCAGTACTTC.

This clonotype was counted only a few times. V is TRBV28 and J is TRBJ2-3; D is tentatively TRBD1 or TRBD2 (6 bases each). V dropped 11 bases and J dropped 7 bases, with 10 bases sitting between them. The CDR3 spans 10 residues. In germline, CDR1 is MDHEN, CDR2 SYDVKM. The DNA for the CDR3 is TGTGCCTGGGGGGCGTATACGCAGTATTTT. It codes for CAWGAYTQYF.

This clonotype has only a few counts. The rearrangement uses TRBV20-1 and TRBJ2-5; 7 nucleotides align to TRBD1. This CDR3 has 15 residues. Germline CDR1 and CDR2: DFQATT and SNEGSKA (reference sequence). V lost 6 bases to trimming and J lost 4 bases; unmatched junction nucleotides: 14. The CDR3 nucleotides are TGCAGTGCGCGGAGGACAGGACGACCCCGAGAGACCCAGTACTTC. It yields the protein CSARRTGRPRETQYF.

The sample holds a few counts of this clonotype. The V call is TRBV12-2, the J call TRBJ1-2; the table's D call, TRBD1, was not checked against the DNA. TRBV12-2 is labeled a pseudogene. The CDR3 is 12 amino acids. CDR3 coding DNA: TGTGCAAGTCGCGCCCGTCCGCGGTCCTACACCTTC. Protein: CASRARPRSYTF.

This clonotype was counted only a few times. The chain recombines TRBV6-5 with TRBJ2-2; TRBD1 might be the D (6 bases). The length of the CDR3 is 14 residues. Germline loops: CDR1 MNHEY, CDR2 SVGAGI. V gave up 3 bases and J gave up 4 bases, with 9 bases separating them. The CDR3 DNA is TGTGCCAGCAGTTATGGACAGTTCACCGGGGAGCTGTTTTTT. Residues: CASSYGQFTGELFF.

This clonotype has a handful of counts. J is TRBJ1-1 and V is TRBV15, with D possibly TRBD1 on 5 matching bases. V was pared by 4 bases and J by 7 bases, with 19 bases between. CDR1 is LNHNV and CDR2 is YYDKDF in the germline V gene (reference sequence). This CDR3 contains 15 residues. The CDR3: CATSTIVQTAIEAFF. CDR3 nucleotides: TGTGCCACCAGCACCATAGTTCAGACAGCCATTGAAGCTTTCTTT.

A few counts support this clonotype. The chain combines TRBV3-1 with TRBJ1-4; D unclear. The CDR3 has 13 residues. The germline V and J ends were trimmed by 0 bases and 5 bases, with 4 bases remaining between them. Germline CDR1 is LGHDT and CDR2 is YNNKEL (reference sequence). CDR3 protein: CASSQDFNEKLFF. The DNA for the CDR3 is TGTGCCAGCAGCCAAGATTTCAATGAAAAACTGTTTTTT.

This clonotype has just a few counts. The chain joins TRBV21-1 to TRBJ2-4. TRBV21-1 is a pseudogene locus. This CDR3 region has 17 residues. The CDR3 coding sequence is TGTGCCAGCAGCAAAGCGCTTAGCTTACTAGCCAAAAACATTCAGTACTTC. It codes for CASSKALSLLAKNIQYF.

This clonotype was counted between two and nine times. This chain links TRBV12-3 or TRBV12-4 with TRBJ2-4, with 8 bases aligning to TRBD2. Trimming took 8 bases from V and 11 from J; bases not matched to a gene: 17. CDR3 length equals 15 residues. For the CDR3, the DNA is TGTGCCAGCGGACCCAGCGGGAGCCGGGTTAGGGTTCAGTACTTC. It encodes CASGPSGSRVRVQYF.

In this sample, this clonotype turned up many times. V and J are TRBV5-1 and TRBJ2-3; D is undetermined. V was pared by 0 bases and J by 4 bases, with 15 bases between. The CDR3 runs to 16 residues. The germline gives CDR1 SGHRS, CDR2 YFSETQ. The DNA of the CDR3 is TGCGCCAGCAGCTTGGATGGCGGAGTTCGGTCAGATACGCAGTATTTT. This encodes CASSLDGGVRSDTQYF.

This clonotype has just a few counts. This chain connects TRBV5-1 to TRBJ2-1; 7 bases map to TRBD1. Germline CDR1 SGHRS, CDR2 YFSETQ. V shed 0 bases, J shed 6 bases, and the junction held 6 bases outside the gene matches. There are 15 residues in the CDR3. CDR3 region: CASSLGDSRGNEQFF. CDR3 nucleotide sequence: TGCGCCAGCAGCTTGGGGGACAGTCGGGGCAATGAGCAGTTCTTC.

This clonotype has just a few counts. The rearrangement uses TRBV4-3 and TRBJ1-2; a weak D match, TRBD1 (5 bases). CDR3 length: 16 amino acids. V lost 0 bases and J lost 3, with 14 bases in between. Germline V gene data show CDR1 as LGHNA and CDR2 as YSLEER. This CDR3 reads CASSQEQAGGYYGYTF. As DNA, the CDR3 is TGCGCCAGCAGCCAAGAACAGGCCGGGGGGTACTATGGCTACACCTTC.

Only one count was recorded for this clonotype. This chain uses TRBV6-2 or TRBV6-3 with TRBJ2-2; D is uncertain. Germline-derived CDR1 and CDR2 are MNHEY and SVGEGT. The V end was cut by 8 bases, the J end by 2 bases, with 9 bases between. This CDR3 comprises 13 residues. The CDR3, as DNA: TGTGCCAGCGCCAGAATAAACACCGGGGAGCTGTTTTTT. This encodes CASARINTGELFF.

This clonotype was counted a few times. The chain combines TRBV12-3 or TRBV12-4 with TRBJ2-3; 8 bases align to TRBD2. CDR3 length equals 12 residues. With V trimmed by 8 bases and J by 5 bases, 3 bases remained unmatched. The chain's CDR3 is CASGREVDTQYF. The CDR3 DNA is TGTGCCAGCGGGCGGGAGGTAGATACGCAGTATTTT.

This clonotype came up a few times. The J gene is TRBJ2-3, the V gene TRBV28; tentative D call: TRBD2 (5 bases). Trimming cost V 3 bases and J 4 bases, with 5 bases left between them. CDR1 MDHEN and CDR2 SYDVKM come from the germline V gene. The CDR3 runs to 12 residues. CDR3 in amino acids: CASSLRADTQYF. The CDR3 DNA reads as TGTGCCAGCAGTTTGAGGGCAGATACGCAGTATTTT.